This T cell receptor (beta chain) appears in the sequencing data of a study of beta chain features in type 1 diabetes. Blood was collected once per donor into heparin, averaging about 116 mL. Trimming took 5 bases from V and 0 from J; bases not matched to a gene: 3. This CDR3 region has 15 residues. From germline, CDR1 is SGHTA and CDR2 FQGNSA. Of the isolated RNA, all was reverse transcribed, and so the sequenced material was expressed TCRB transcripts. Sequenced by immunoSEQ multiplex PCR; TCRdb stores in-frame clones only, minus some. The sample consists of approximately 600,000 clones, 12% of them appearing once. On this clone itself: No antigen is known for it.

General observations from the study: Relative to healthy donors, patients appeared to have naive, central memory and Treg TCRB repertoires that were more similar. The influence of HLA type on TCRB rearrangement stayed undetermined. Across all four CD4+ subsets, people with type 1 diabetes showed modestly shorter TCRB CDR3s.

This receptor was taken from a man under 40 with type 1 diabetes. The chain employs TRBV7-2 and TRBJ2-3; 9 bases align to TRBD1. The sample comprised naive CD4+ T cells from blood. The CDR3 sequence is CASSQQGASTDTQYF. DNA for the CDR3: TGTGCCAGCAGCCAACAGGGGGCTAGCACAGATACGCAGTATTTT.